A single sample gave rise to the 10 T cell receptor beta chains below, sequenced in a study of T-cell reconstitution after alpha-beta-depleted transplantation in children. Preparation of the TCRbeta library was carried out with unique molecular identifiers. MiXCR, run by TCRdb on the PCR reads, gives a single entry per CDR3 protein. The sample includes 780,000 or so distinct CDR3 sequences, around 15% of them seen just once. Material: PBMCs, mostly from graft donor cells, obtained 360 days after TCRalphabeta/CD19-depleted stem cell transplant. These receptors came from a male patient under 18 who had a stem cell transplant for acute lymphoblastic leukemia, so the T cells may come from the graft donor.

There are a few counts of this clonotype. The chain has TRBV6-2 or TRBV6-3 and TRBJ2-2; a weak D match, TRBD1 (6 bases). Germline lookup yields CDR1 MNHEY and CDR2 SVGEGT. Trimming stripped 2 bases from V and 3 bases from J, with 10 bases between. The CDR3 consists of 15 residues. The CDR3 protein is CASSYPGQHTGELFF. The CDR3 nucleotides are TGTGCCAGCAGTTACCCAGGACAGCACACCGGGGAGCTGTTTTTT.

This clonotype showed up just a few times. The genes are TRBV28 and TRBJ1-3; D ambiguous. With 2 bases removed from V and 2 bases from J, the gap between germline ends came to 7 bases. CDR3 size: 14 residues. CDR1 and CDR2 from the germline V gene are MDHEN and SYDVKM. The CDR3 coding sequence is TGTGCCAGCAGTTTAGCAGGACCTGGAAACACCATATATTTT. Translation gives CASSLAGPGNTIYF.

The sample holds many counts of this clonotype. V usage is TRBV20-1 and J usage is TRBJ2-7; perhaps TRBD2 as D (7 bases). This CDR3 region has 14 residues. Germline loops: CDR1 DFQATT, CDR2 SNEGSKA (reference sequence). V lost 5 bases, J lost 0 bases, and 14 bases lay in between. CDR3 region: CSAGGGLSSYEQYF. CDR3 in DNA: TGCAGTGCTGGCGGGGGCTTGAGCTCCTACGAGCAGTACTTC.

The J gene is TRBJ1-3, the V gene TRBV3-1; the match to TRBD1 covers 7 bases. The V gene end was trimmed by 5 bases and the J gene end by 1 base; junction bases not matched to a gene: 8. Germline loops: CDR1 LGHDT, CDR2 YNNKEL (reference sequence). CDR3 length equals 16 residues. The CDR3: CASSAHRGMSGNTIYF. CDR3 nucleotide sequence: TGTGCCAGCAGCGCCCACAGGGGCATGTCTGGAAACACCATATATTTT.

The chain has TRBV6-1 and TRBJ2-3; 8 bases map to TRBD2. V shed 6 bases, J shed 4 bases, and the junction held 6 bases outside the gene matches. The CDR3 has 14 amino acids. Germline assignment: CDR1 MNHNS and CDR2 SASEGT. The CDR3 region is CASRGTSRPDTQYF. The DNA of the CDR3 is TGTGCCAGCAGGGGGACTAGTAGGCCAGATACGCAGTATTTT.

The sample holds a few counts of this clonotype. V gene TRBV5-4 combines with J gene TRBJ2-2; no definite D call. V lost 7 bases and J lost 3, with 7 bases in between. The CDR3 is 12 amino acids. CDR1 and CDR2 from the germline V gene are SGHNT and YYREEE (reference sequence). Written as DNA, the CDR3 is TGTGCCAGCTTTGGGGACACCGGGGAGCTGTTTTTT. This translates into CASFGDTGELFF.

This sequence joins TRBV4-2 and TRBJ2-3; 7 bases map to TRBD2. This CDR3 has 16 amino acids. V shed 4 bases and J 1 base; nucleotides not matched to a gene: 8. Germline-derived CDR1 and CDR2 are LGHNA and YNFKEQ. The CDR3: CASSPGRIWGTDTQYF. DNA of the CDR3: TGTGCCAGCAGCCCCGGGAGGATTTGGGGCACAGATACGCAGTATTTT.

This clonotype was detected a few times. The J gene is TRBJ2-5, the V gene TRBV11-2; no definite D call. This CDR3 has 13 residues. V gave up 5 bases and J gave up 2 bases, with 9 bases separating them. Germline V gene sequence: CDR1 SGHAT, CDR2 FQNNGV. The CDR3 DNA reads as TGTGCCAGCAGCAAAATCAATCAAGAGACCCAGTACTTC. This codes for CASSKINQETQYF.

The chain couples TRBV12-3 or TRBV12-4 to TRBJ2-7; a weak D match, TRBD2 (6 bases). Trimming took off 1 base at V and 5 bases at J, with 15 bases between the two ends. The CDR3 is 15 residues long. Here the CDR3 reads CASSLVVAAGHEQYF. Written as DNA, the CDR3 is TGTGCCAGCAGTTTAGTGGTAGCGGCGGGCCACGAGCAGTACTTC.

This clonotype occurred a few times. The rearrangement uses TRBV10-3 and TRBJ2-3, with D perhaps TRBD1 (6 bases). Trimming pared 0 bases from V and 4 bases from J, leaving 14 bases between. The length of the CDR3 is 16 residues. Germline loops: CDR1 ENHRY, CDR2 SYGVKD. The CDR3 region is CAISESGTGFADTQYF. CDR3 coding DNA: TGTGCCATCAGTGAGTCTGGAACAGGGTTCGCAGATACGCAGTATTTT.